The 26 T cell receptor beta chains reported below all come from one sample, sequenced in a study of patients and donors after allogeneic stem cell transplantation. Via MiXCR, TCRdb re-called the RT-PCR reads, giving one row per CDR3 protein. The sample shows some 90,000 distinct CDR3 sequences, 45% to 50% of them seen only once. Sequencing was performed on blood, either unsorted or a sorted T cell fraction (not recorded which). The receptors come from a human donor who was either an allogeneic HSCT recipient or a stem cell or donor lymphocyte infusion donor (not recorded which). It is not recorded whose cells these are; they may come from a transplant donor.

J is TRBJ1-1 and V is TRBV12-3 or TRBV12-4; perhaps TRBD1 as D (5 bases). Trimming left V 5 bases short and J 0 bases short, with 10 bases between. The CDR3 has 14 amino acids. CDR3 DNA sequence: TGTGCCAGCAGTCGACAGATAATGAACACTGAAGCTTTCTTT. Its translation: CASSRQIMNTEAFF.

The V and J genes are TRBV6-5 and TRBJ1-5; D not certain. The CDR3 loop spans 15 amino acids. Germline lookup yields CDR1 MNHEY and CDR2 SVGAGI. Trimming took off 0 bases at V and 5 bases at J, with 11 bases between the two ends. CDR3 sequence (DNA): TGTGCCAGCAGTTACTCGGGTCAGCTCGATCAGCCCCAGCATTTT. As protein: CASSYSGQLDQPQHF.

The J gene is TRBJ2-3, the V gene TRBV15, with a tentative D call TRBD2 (6 bases). The germline gives CDR1 LNHNV, CDR2 YYDKDF (reference sequence). The CDR3 totals 14 residues. The V and J ends lost 0 bases and 3 bases respectively, with 7 bases between them. CDR3 bases: TGTGCCACCAGCAGAGATGGGAGGACAGATACGCAGTATTTT. It specifies CATSRDGRTDTQYF.

This clonotype has more than one count but fewer than ten. The gene calls are TRBV14 and TRBJ1-2; unclear D gene. V was cut by 2 bases and J by 0 bases, with 7 bases left in between. Germline-derived CDR1 and CDR2 are SGHDN and FVKESK. This CDR3 region has 14 residues. For the CDR3, the DNA is TGTGCCAGCAGCCAACACATCGCTAACTATGGCTACACCTTC. Protein product: CASSQHIANYGYTF.

The chain links TRBV4-3 to TRBJ1-2, with a weak D call TRBD1 (6 bases). This CDR3 region has 14 residues. Germline CDR1 is LGHNA and CDR2 is YSLEER. V was pared by 1 base and J by 8 bases, with 14 bases between. The CDR3 region is CASSQVRGFFGYTF. Here the CDR3 DNA reads TGCGCCAGCAGCCAAGTTAGGGGGTTTTTCGGCTACACCTTC.

The chain recombines TRBV28 with TRBJ1-4; D unresolved. V was cut by 5 bases and J by 0 bases, with 19 bases left in between. The length of the CDR3 is 18 residues. CDR1 is MDHEN and CDR2 is SYDVKM in the germline V gene. The CDR3 loop is CASSLLMSAVTTNEKLFF. The CDR3 nucleotides read TGTGCCAGCAGTCTCTTGATGTCGGCGGTGACAACTAATGAAAAACTGTTTTTT.

This clonotype has just a few counts. J is TRBJ1-5 and V is TRBV18; no firm D call. Per germline, CDR1 KGHSH and CDR2 LQKENI. V was cut by 0 bases and J by 7 bases, with 7 bases left in between. This CDR3 is 13 amino acids long. The CDR3 sequence is CASSPPSGQPQHF. The CDR3 nucleotides read TGTGCCAGCTCACCACCGTCGGGGCAGCCCCAGCATTTT.

This clonotype showed up just a few times. The chain employs TRBV5-1 and TRBJ1-1; a weak D match, TRBD1 (6 bases). CDR1 SGHRS and CDR2 YFSETQ come from the germline V gene. V lost 4 bases to trimming and J lost 0 bases, with 13 bases between them. There are 15 residues in the CDR3. The CDR3 DNA is TGCGCCAGCAGCGATAATGGACAGATGAACACTGAAGCTTTCTTT. Its protein product is CASSDNGQMNTEAFF.

This chain connects TRBV20-1 to TRBJ2-1; a possible D gene is TRBD2 (6 bases). Trimming cost V 5 bases and J 2 bases, with 7 bases left between them. The germline gives CDR1 DFQATT, CDR2 SNEGSKA (reference sequence). The CDR3 is 12 residues long. CDR3 loop: CSAAGPYNEQFF. The CDR3 bases are TGCAGTGCTGCGGGGCCCTACAATGAGCAGTTCTTC.

Here the CDR3 DNA reads TGCAGTGCTATGGGGTGGGATAACACTGAAGCTTTCTTT. Encoded protein: CSAMGWDNTEAFF. This rearrangement joins TRBV20-1 to TRBJ1-1; D is unclear. V lost 4 bases and J lost 2, with 11 bases in between. The germline V gene encodes CDR1 DFQATT and CDR2 SNEGSKA (reference sequence). The CDR3 is 13 amino acids.

The chain has TRBV10-3 and TRBJ1-3; D might be TRBD1 (5 bases). This CDR3 has 14 residues. CDR1 is ENHRY, CDR2 SYGVKD, per germline. The V end lost 0 bases, the J end lost 8 bases, and 11 bases lay between the germline ends. CDR3 in amino acids: CAISESIRADTIYF. The CDR3 nucleotides read TGTGCCATCAGTGAGTCAATCAGGGCAGACACCATATATTTT.

V gene TRBV14 combines with J gene TRBJ1-2; D not resolved. V dropped 0 bases and J dropped 7 bases, with 12 bases sitting between them. Germline assignment: CDR1 SGHDN and CDR2 FVKESK. The CDR3 length is 14 residues. In DNA form, the CDR3 reads TGTGCCAGCAGCCAAGATTCGGGGAGCGGTGGCTACACCTTC. This translates into CASSQDSGSGGYTF.

This clonotype was detected a few times. The gene calls are TRBV12-3 or TRBV12-4 and TRBJ1-1, with D tentatively TRBD1 (5 bases). The CDR3 is made up of 14 amino acids. Trimming took off 5 bases at V and 0 bases at J, with 10 bases between the two ends. The CDR3 DNA sequence: TGTGCCAGCAGTCCGGGACCCCTGAACACTGAAGCTTTCTTT. It is translated as CASSPGPLNTEAFF.

V is TRBV29-1 and J is TRBJ2-3, with a possible D match to TRBD2 (6 bases). The ends were cut back, 1 base at V and 0 bases at J, with 11 bases in the middle. The CDR3 contains 15 residues. Per germline, CDR1 SQVTM and CDR2 ANQGSEA. CDR3 in amino acids: CSVEGEVISTDTQYF. In DNA, the CDR3 is TGCAGCGTTGAAGGGGAGGTGATTAGCACAGATACGCAGTATTTT.

The chain couples TRBV11-2 to TRBJ2-5; 8 bases are a match to TRBD2. Losses at the gene ends were 5 bases for V and 2 bases for J; bases not matched to a gene: 7. The germline CDR1 and CDR2 sequences are SGHAT and FQNNGV. The CDR3 has 15 amino acids. CDR3 coding DNA: TGTGCCAGCAGCGCAGGACTAGCATCTCAAGAGACCCAGTACTTC. Encoded protein: CASSAGLASQETQYF.

CDR3 region: CASTRTGSGNTIYF. CDR3 bases: TGTGCCAGCACACGGACGGGGTCTGGAAACACCATATATTTT. The V call is TRBV12-3 or TRBV12-4, the J call TRBJ1-3, with D unclear. V lost 7 bases and J 1 base, leaving 11 bases between the germline ends. The CDR3 loop spans 14 amino acids.

The V gene is TRBV19, the J gene TRBJ1-1; D possibly corresponds to TRBD1 (6 bases). Germline V CDR1 and CDR2: LNHDA, SQIVND (reference sequence). CDR3 length: 12 residues. The chain's CDR3 is CGKAGGPRKAFF. The DNA of the CDR3 is TGTGGCAAGGCTGGGGGGCCTCGGAAAGCTTTCTTT.

A few counts support this clonotype. This sequence joins TRBV4-3 and TRBJ1-2; the D gene is possibly TRBD1 (6 bases). V was pared by 4 bases and J by 0 bases, with 15 bases between. Germline CDR1 is LGHNA and CDR2 is YSLEER. The CDR3 totals 16 residues. The CDR3 DNA reads TGCGCCAGCAGCCCGAGGACAGTGGCTACTAACTATGGCTACACCTTC. Translation: CASSPRTVATNYGYTF.

This clonotype was seen only a few times. This rearrangement joins TRBV4-3 to TRBJ2-2, with TRBD2 matching 9 bases. CDR3 length: 18 amino acids. V dropped 0 bases and J dropped 0; count of bases not matched to a gene: 5. CDR1 LGHNA and CDR2 YSLEER come from the germline V gene. For the CDR3, the DNA is TGCGCCAGCAGCCAAGAGCCTCTAGCGGGGACGAACACCGGGGAGCTGTTTTTT. Its protein is CASSQEPLAGTNTGELFF.

This clonotype came up once. The chain combines TRBV29-1 with TRBJ2-2; 7 bases align to TRBD1. The length of the CDR3 is 12 residues. V was clipped by 7 bases and J by 6 bases; unmatched bases: 5. Looked up from germline, CDR1 is SQVTM and CDR2 is ANQGSEA. The CDR3 sequence is CSAHRGAGELFF. The CDR3 region has the DNA TGCAGCGCTCACAGGGGAGCCGGGGAGCTGTTTTTT.

The genes are TRBV11-2 and TRBJ2-1, with TRBD2 matching 8 bases. The germline V gene has CDR1 SGHAT and CDR2 FQNNGV. Trimming cost V 1 base and J 4 bases; bases outside gene matches: 6. The CDR3 contains 16 residues. The CDR3 DNA reads as TGTGCCAGCAGCTTAGGTGGGACTAGAGTTTACAATGAGCAGTTCTTC. It yields the protein CASSLGGTRVYNEQFF.

This clonotype has a handful of counts. This rearrangement joins TRBV11-1 to TRBJ1-6, with 10 bases aligning to TRBD1. Germline lookup yields CDR1 SGHAT and CDR2 FQDESV (reference sequence). With V trimmed by 3 bases and J by 6 bases, 2 bases remained unmatched. CDR3 length: 15 residues. The CDR3 nucleotides are TGTGCCAGCAGCTTCGACAGGGGGCTTAATTCACCCCTCCACTTT. Its protein product is CASSFDRGLNSPLHF.

CDR3 nucleotide sequence: TGTGCCAGCAGTTTGAGTTACGGGTCCCAGGAGACCCAGTACTTC. Protein: CASSLSYGSQETQYF. The V gene is TRBV12-3 or TRBV12-4, the J gene TRBJ2-5; D gene ambiguous. Between the trimmed V and J ends, which lost 3 bases and 5 bases, there was a span of 16 bases. The CDR3 totals 15 residues.

This rearrangement joins TRBV7-3 to TRBJ1-2, with D unresolved. The CDR3 runs 14 residues. V was shortened by 1 base and J by 3 bases, with 9 bases between the two germline ends. Germline lookup yields CDR1 SGHTA and CDR2 FQGTGA. DNA of the CDR3: TGTGCCAGCAGCTTAAGCCCCACGGACTATGGCTACACCTTC. It translates to CASSLSPTDYGYTF. The variable domain in full, completed from reference TRBV7-3 and TRBJ1-2, reads GAGVSQTPSNKVTEKGKYVELRCDPISGHTALYWYRQSLGQGPEFLIYFQGTGAADDSGLPNDRFFAVRPEGSVSTLKIQRTERGDSAVYLCASSLSPTDYGYTFGSGTRLTVV.

V is TRBV5-6 and J is TRBJ2-3; 7 bases line up with TRBD2. Germline CDR1 reads SGHDT; CDR2 reads YYEEEE. With V trimmed by 2 bases and J by 1 base, 7 bases remained unmatched. The CDR3 runs to 16 residues. CDR3 nucleotide sequence: TGTGCCAGCAGCTTAAGGGTAGCGGGCGGCACAGATACGCAGTATTTT. Residues: CASSLRVAGGTDTQYF.

This clonotype was counted between two and nine times. The J gene is TRBJ1-2, the V gene TRBV27; D is unresolved. Trimming shortened V by 5 bases and J by 4 bases, and 11 bases separated the two germline ends. The V gene's germline CDR1 is MNHEY and CDR2 SMNVEV (reference sequence). This CDR3 is 13 amino acids long. CDR3 in DNA: TGTGCCAGCAGTAGTACGGGAGCCTATGGCTACACCTTC. Translating it yields CASSSTGAYGYTF.